The 7 T cell receptor beta chains presented below share a single source sample, sequenced in a study of T cells in Graves' hyperthyroidism and ophthalmopathy. The source material, RNA transcripts, was used to amplify TCR beta CDR3 regions. RT-PCR in the first round (using the HTBI primer set) targeted the TCR CDR3. TCRdb ran MiXCR on the multiplex PCR reads and lists one entry per CDR3 protein. The table shows over 400,000 distinct CDR3 sequences, with roughly 23% occurring only once. The sequenced sample consisted of blood. Every receptor here comes from a woman in her sixties or seventies with Graves' ophthalmopathy.

CDR3 amino acids: CASSVGGRADTQYF. CDR3 DNA sequence: TGTGCCAGCAGCGTAGGCGGGAGGGCGGATACGCAGTATTTT. The chain employs TRBV9 and TRBJ2-3; 9 bases are shared with TRBD2. The trim removed 0 bases at V and 6 bases at J, leaving 2 bases unmatched. This CDR3 comprises 14 residues. Germline CDR1 reads SGDLS; CDR2 reads YYNGEE.

This clonotype was observed a few times. This chain joins TRBV27 and TRBJ2-3; 13 nucleotides align to TRBD2. This CDR3 has 15 amino acids. Per the germline V gene, CDR1 is MNHEY and CDR2 is SMNVEV (reference sequence). Losses at the gene ends were 5 bases for V and 8 bases for J; bases not matched to a gene: 7. The CDR3 here is CASSPGLAGVGTQYF. The CDR3 nucleotides read TGTGCCAGCAGTCCTGGACTAGCGGGAGTGGGTACGCAGTATTTT.

The chain carries TRBV12-5 and TRBJ1-5, with 8 bases aligning to TRBD1. Trimming took 4 bases from V and 1 from J; bases not matched to a gene: 9. The CDR3 is made up of 17 amino acids. Germline loops: CDR1 LGHNT, CDR2 FRNRAP. The DNA for the CDR3 is TGTGCTAGTGGTTCGCCTCAGGGACAGGTGAGCAATCAGCCCCAGCATTTT. Translation: CASGSPQGQVSNQPQHF.

Regarding this clonotype: Sequence at one end of the junction differs from germline and may be a read error. The gene calls are TRBV19 and TRBJ1-5; a weak D match, TRBD1 (5 bases). This CDR3 has 14 amino acids. Germline CDR1 LNHDA, CDR2 SQIVND (reference sequence). CDR3 DNA sequence: TGTGCCAATGGAACCGGGACGGCCAATCAGCTCCAGCATTTT. This codes for CANGTGTANQLQHF.

The sample holds many counts of this clonotype. The V gene is TRBV6-1, the J gene TRBJ2-7, with 12 bases fitting TRBD2. Germline loops: CDR1 MNHNS, CDR2 SASEGT. The length of the CDR3 is 15 residues. V was pared by 7 bases and J by 2 bases, with 6 bases of the junction left unmatched. Here the CDR3 DNA reads TGTGCCAGCAACTCTTGGACTAGCGGGACCTACGAGCAGTACTTC. It specifies CASNSWTSGTYEQYF.

This chain connects TRBV25-1 to TRBJ1-5; D might be TRBD1 (6 bases). In germline, CDR1 is MGHDK, CDR2 SYGVNS. The CDR3 is made up of 13 amino acids. Trimming removed 3 bases from V and 7 bases from J, with 10 bases in between. DNA for the CDR3: TGTGCCAGCAGTGATACAGGGAGCCAGCCCCAGCATTTT. It yields the protein CASSDTGSQPQHF.

The rearrangement uses TRBV29-1 and TRBJ2-5; TRBD1 might be the D (5 bases). The CDR3 is 12 amino acids. The germline gives CDR1 SQVTM, CDR2 ANQGSEA. The V and J ends lost 6 bases and 5 bases respectively, with 13 bases between them. CDR3 sequence (DNA): TGCAGCGTGGGGTCCAAGGGGGAGACCCAGTACTTC. It specifies CSVGSKGETQYF.